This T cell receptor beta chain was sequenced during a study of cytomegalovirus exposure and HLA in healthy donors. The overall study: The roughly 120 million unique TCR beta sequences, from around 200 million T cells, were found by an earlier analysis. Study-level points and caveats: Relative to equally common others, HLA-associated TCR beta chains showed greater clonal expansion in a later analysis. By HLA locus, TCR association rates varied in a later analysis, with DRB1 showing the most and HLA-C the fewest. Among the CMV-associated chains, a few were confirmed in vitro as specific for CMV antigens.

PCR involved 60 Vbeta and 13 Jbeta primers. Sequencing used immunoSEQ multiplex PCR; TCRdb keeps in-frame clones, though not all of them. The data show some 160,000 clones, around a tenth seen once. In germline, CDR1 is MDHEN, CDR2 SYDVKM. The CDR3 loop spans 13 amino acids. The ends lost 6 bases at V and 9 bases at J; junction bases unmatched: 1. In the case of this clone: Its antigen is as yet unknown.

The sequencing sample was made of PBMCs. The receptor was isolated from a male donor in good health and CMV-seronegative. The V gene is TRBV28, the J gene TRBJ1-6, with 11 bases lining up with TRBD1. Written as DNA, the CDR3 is TGTGCCAGCAGGGGACAGGGGGTTTCACCCCTCCACTTT. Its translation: CASRGQGVSPLHF.